Below, 29 T cell receptor beta chains from the same sample are listed, as sequenced in a study of blood T cell repertoires in COVID-19. Here immunoSEQ multiplex PCR was the method, and the copy in TCRdb shows in-frame clones only, minus some. The data hold 80,000 to 100,000 clones, with around 90% observed a single time. The sample was peripheral blood. Receptor source: a human donor with active COVID-19. The donor label of this sample is uncertain.

The chain recombines TRBV7-2 with TRBJ2-7; D is uncertain. The germline gives CDR1 SGHTA, CDR2 FQGNSA. V was pared by 5 bases and J by 7 bases, with 15 bases between. This CDR3 has 13 amino acids. CDR3 region: CASSLLTAVEQYF. In DNA, the CDR3 is TGTGCCAGCAGCCTCCTGACGGCGGTGGAGCAGTACTTC.

V is TRBV5-4 and J is TRBJ1-6; 9 bases agree with TRBD1. The CDR3 contains 16 residues. Germline V gives CDR1 SGHNT, CDR2 YYREEE (reference sequence). The ends lost 4 bases at V and 3 bases at J; junction bases unmatched: 5. The DNA for the CDR3 is TGTGCCAGCAGCATACCGGGACAGGGCTATAATTCACCCCTCCACTTT. Its translation: CASSIPGQGYNSPLHF.

This clone has only a few counts. The CDR3: CASSYQKGANQPQHF. The CDR3 DNA is TGTGCCAGCAGTTACCAAAAGGGGGCCAATCAGCCCCAGCATTTT. The chain links TRBV6-5 to TRBJ1-5, with 7 bases fitting TRBD1. Germline CDR1 and CDR2: MNHEY and SVGAGI. The CDR3 has 15 amino acids. Unmatched junction bases numbered 4, after V lost 2 bases and J lost 3 bases.

This chain uses TRBV7-9 with TRBJ2-1; D is unresolved. Germline CDR1 SEHNR, CDR2 FQNEAQ (reference sequence). The CDR3 runs to 13 residues. Trimming removed 5 bases at V and 8 bases at J, with 13 bases between. The CDR3 protein is CASSLPIVDEQFF. The CDR3 DNA is TGTGCCAGCAGCCTCCCTATCGTCGATGAGCAGTTCTTC.

J is TRBJ2-3 and V is TRBV2; 7 nucleotides align to TRBD2. Germline CDR1 SNHLY, CDR2 FYNNEI. V lost 6 bases, J lost 4 bases, and 7 bases stayed unmatched. This CDR3 contains 14 residues. The CDR3 region has the DNA TGTGCCAGCAGCGTTGGGGGGGTATCAGATACGCAGTATTTT. It yields the protein CASSVGGVSDTQYF. Full variable domain (missing parts from reference TRBV2 and TRBJ2-3): EPEVTQTPSHQVTQMGQEVILRCVPISNHLYFYWYRQILGQKVEFLVSFYNNEISEKSEIFDDQFSVERPDGSNFTLKIRSTKLEDSAMYFCASSVGGVSDTQYFGPGTRLTVL.

CDR3 in DNA: TGTGCCAGCAGTTCCATAACAGGGAGCGACGGCTACACCTTC. Residues: CASSSITGSDGYTF. The chain couples TRBV27 to TRBJ1-2, with D tentatively TRBD1 (6 bases). The CDR3 is 14 residues long. Germline values: CDR1 MNHEY, CDR2 SMNVEV (reference sequence). V shed 4 bases and J shed 8 bases, with 17 bases lying between them.

As DNA, the CDR3 is TGTGCCAGCAGAAAAACGGGGAGGGCAGATACGCAGTATTTT. Translation: CASRKTGRADTQYF. The rearrangement uses TRBV11-2 and TRBJ2-3, with 7 bases fitting TRBD2. CDR3 length: 14 amino acids. Unmatched junction bases numbered 7, after V lost 6 bases and J lost 4 bases. Germline CDR1 SGHAT, CDR2 FQNNGV.

The V and J genes are TRBV20-1 and TRBJ1-5, with no clear D. From germline, CDR1 is DFQATT and CDR2 SNEGSKA (reference sequence). Trimming shortened V by 3 bases and J by 0 bases, and 6 bases separated the two germline ends. The CDR3 totals 13 residues. The CDR3 DNA sequence: TGCAGTGCTAGTGTCGGTAGCAATCAGCCCCAGCATTTT. Translated, it gives CSASVGSNQPQHF.

This clone was observed a single time. The rearrangement uses TRBV6-2 or TRBV6-3 and TRBJ1-4; 10 positions match TRBD1. The CDR3 runs to 14 residues. The germline gives CDR1 MNHEY, CDR2 SVGEGT. The V and J ends lost 6 bases and 8 bases, in that order; junction bases with no gene match: 6. In DNA form, the CDR3 reads TGTGCCAGCAGCCCCGGGACAGGGGTCGAAAAACTGTTTTTT. This codes for CASSPGTGVEKLFF.

The V call is TRBV28, the J call TRBJ1-6; 8 bases align to TRBD1. The CDR3 spans 14 residues. The germline gives CDR1 MDHEN, CDR2 SYDVKM. The V segment lost 2 bases and the J segment 8 bases; nucleotides outside the gene matches: 2. The CDR3 spells CASSLGTGHSPLHF. The CDR3 region has the DNA TGTGCCAGCAGTTTAGGGACAGGTCATTCACCCCTCCACTTT.

A single count supports this clone. The rearrangement uses TRBV27 and TRBJ1-2, with D perhaps matching TRBD1 (5 bases). Trimming removed 4 bases from V and 3 bases from J, with 15 bases in between. Germline lookup yields CDR1 MNHEY and CDR2 SMNVEV (reference sequence). This CDR3 has 15 residues. In DNA form, the CDR3 reads TGTGCCAGCAGTTCTCTGGCAGGGTTGGACTATGGCTACACCTTC. Its protein product is CASSSLAGLDYGYTF.

The CDR3 sequence is CSAERKDTQYF. CDR3 sequence (DNA): TGCAGTGCTGAGCGTAAGGATACGCAGTATTTT. V and J are TRBV20-1 and TRBJ2-3; D call uncertain. Germline lookup yields CDR1 DFQATT and CDR2 SNEGSKA (reference sequence). The CDR3 extends over 11 amino acids. With 5 bases removed from V and 6 bases from J, the gap between germline ends came to 9 bases.

This rearrangement joins TRBV21-1 to TRBJ1-5. TRBV21-1 is flagged as a pseudogene. The CDR3 is made up of 17 amino acids. CDR3 sequence: CASSKVVRGTSNQPQHF. CDR3 in DNA: TGTGCCAGCAGCAAAGTTGTTCGGGGGACTAGCAATCAGCCCCAGCATTTT.

The chain has TRBV9 and TRBJ1-6, with 7 bases that match TRBD1. Per the germline V gene, CDR1 is SGDLS and CDR2 is YYNGEE. J was trimmed by 6 bases and V by 4 bases; bases with no gene match: 7. The CDR3 has 15 residues. CDR3 nucleotides: TGTGCCAGCAGCCAGCCGGGACAGCTTAATTCACCCCTCCACTTT. This translates into CASSQPGQLNSPLHF.

The V call is TRBV12-3 or TRBV12-4, the J call TRBJ1-1, with D unclear. The CDR3 is made up of 13 amino acids. V was shortened by 3 bases and J by 7 bases, with 12 bases between the two germline ends. CDR3 nucleotides: TGTGCCAGCAGTTTCCAGAGAACGGGTGAAGCTTTCTTT. Translation: CASSFQRTGEAFF.

CDR3 region: CASSVERTGGRNEQFF. CDR3 coding DNA: TGTGCCAGCAGCGTAGAGCGGACAGGGGGCAGGAATGAGCAGTTCTTC. V and J are TRBV9 and TRBJ2-1, with 11 positions matching TRBD1. The CDR3 totals 16 residues. Germline-derived CDR1 and CDR2 are SGDLS and YYNGEE. Unmatched junction bases numbered 6, after V lost 0 bases and J lost 7 bases. Filled out from reference TRBV9 and TRBJ2-1, the complete variable domain reads DSGVTQTPKHLITATGQRVTLRCSPRSGDLSVYWYQQSLDQGLQFLIQYYNGEERAKGNILERFSAQQFPDLHSELNLSSLELGDSALYFCASSVERTGGRNEQFFGPGTRLTVL.

The chain is built from TRBV4-3 and TRBJ1-6, with D unclear. Per germline, CDR1 LGHNA and CDR2 YSLEER. Trimming pared 0 bases from V and 8 bases from J, leaving 5 bases between. This CDR3 spans 13 amino acids. Written as DNA, the CDR3 is TGCGCCAGCAGCCAAGAGGAGGATTCACCCCTCCACTTT. Translating gives CASSQEEDSPLHF.

The chain recombines TRBV4-3 with TRBJ2-2; D is perhaps TRBD1 (5 bases). Trimming cost V 1 base and J 9 bases, with 21 bases left between them. Germline lookup yields CDR1 LGHNA and CDR2 YSLEER. The CDR3 sequence is 17 residues long. In DNA, the CDR3 is TGCGCCAGCAGCCAAGGGGGTCAGGGCGGTTATTTCCGGGAGCTGTTTTTT. As protein: CASSQGGQGGYFRELFF.

The rearrangement joins TRBV20-1 to TRBJ2-5, with TRBD1 identical over 7 bases. CDR1 and CDR2 from the germline V gene are DFQATT and SNEGSKA (reference sequence). The CDR3 loop spans 11 amino acids. CDR3 nucleotides: TGCAGCGCAGGGGGTGGGGAGACCCAGTACTTC. It encodes CSAGGGETQYF.

The gene calls are TRBV5-1 and TRBJ2-5; weak D call: TRBD1 (6 bases). The CDR3 extends over 13 amino acids. The germline V gene has CDR1 SGHRS and CDR2 YFSETQ. The ends were cut back, 5 bases at V and 2 bases at J, with 10 bases in the middle. The CDR3 spells CASSRTAQETQYF. The DNA for the CDR3 is TGCGCCAGCAGTCGGACAGCTCAAGAGACCCAGTACTTC.

The chain has TRBV10-3 and TRBJ1-3; D is ambiguous. This CDR3 is 14 amino acids long. CDR1 and CDR2 from the germline V gene are ENHRY and SYGVKD. Trimming removed 0 bases at V and 3 bases at J, with 6 bases between. The CDR3 reads CAISESPFGNTIYF. The DNA for the CDR3 is TGTGCCATCAGTGAGTCCCCATTTGGAAACACCATATATTTT.

This rearrangement joins TRBV9 to TRBJ2-7, with D tentatively TRBD1 (6 bases). CDR1 is SGDLS, CDR2 YYNGEE, per germline. The CDR3 runs 14 residues. V was cut by 4 bases and J by 3 bases, with 14 bases left in between. CDR3 sequence reads: CASSIAGDLYEQYF. The CDR3 region has the DNA TGTGCCAGCAGCATCGCAGGGGACCTCTACGAGCAGTACTTC.

The chain is built from TRBV4-3 and TRBJ1-2, with 10 positions matching TRBD1. The CDR3 runs 17 residues. Losses at the gene ends were 0 bases for V and 7 bases for J; bases not matched to a gene: 11. Germline CDR1 LGHNA, CDR2 YSLEER. CDR3 nucleotides: TGCGCCAGCAGCCAAGATCCTTTGGGACAGGGGTGGAGTGGCTACACCTTC. Protein: CASSQDPLGQGWSGYTF.

The V call is TRBV7-7, the J call TRBJ1-1; the match to TRBD1 covers 7 bases. The CDR3 length is 15 residues. Germline V lookup: CDR1 SSHAT, CDR2 FNYEAQ (reference sequence). Unmatched junction bases numbered 6, after V lost 5 bases and J lost 0 bases. In DNA, the CDR3 is TGTGCCAGCAGCCCCCCGACAGGGATGAACACTGAAGCTTTCTTT. This codes for CASSPPTGMNTEAFF.

The chain uses TRBV29-1 and TRBJ1-2, with a possible D match to TRBD1 (5 bases). In germline, CDR1 is SQVTM, CDR2 ANQGSEA. This CDR3 has 14 amino acids. Trimming took 3 bases from V and 2 from J, leaving 13 bases between them. Written as DNA, the CDR3 is TGCAGCGTTGATGTCAGGGAGGCCAACTATGGCTACACCTTC. Encoded protein: CSVDVREANYGYTF.

The chain links TRBV6-5 to TRBJ2-5; D is undetermined. V lost 2 bases and J 0 bases, leaving 13 bases between the germline ends. This CDR3 has 16 residues. Germline CDR1 MNHEY, CDR2 SVGAGI. The chain's CDR3 is CASSYRQAWYQETQYF. The CDR3 DNA follows: TGTGCCAGCAGTTACCGGCAGGCTTGGTACCAAGAGACCCAGTACTTC.

This clone appeared once. The chain couples TRBV7-2 to TRBJ1-1; tentative D call: TRBD1 (5 bases). The CDR3 runs to 13 residues. With 5 bases removed from V and 4 bases from J, the gap between germline ends came to 11 bases. Germline assignment: CDR1 SGHTA and CDR2 FQGNSA. For the CDR3, the DNA is TGTGCCAGCAGCATCCAGACAGCCACTGAAGCTTTCTTT. The encoded protein is CASSIQTATEAFF.

This clone has a handful of counts. This chain uses TRBV5-4 with TRBJ2-2, with TRBD2 matching 8 bases. The germline V gene encodes CDR1 SGHNT and CDR2 YYREEE (reference sequence). Trimming took 0 bases from V and 6 from J; bases not matched to a gene: 7. The CDR3 has 16 amino acids. The DNA for the CDR3 is TGTGCCAGCAGCTTGGGTTTAGACGGGGGGGCCGGGGAGCTGTTTTTT. Translating it yields CASSLGLDGGAGELFF.

CDR3 in amino acids: CSASLPLGAGSTDTQYF. For the CDR3, the DNA is TGCAGTGCTAGTTTACCCCTAGGGGCAGGGAGCACAGATACGCAGTATTTT. This chain connects TRBV20-1 to TRBJ2-3; weak D call: TRBD1 (5 bases). Per germline, CDR1 DFQATT and CDR2 SNEGSKA (reference sequence). This CDR3 contains 17 residues. Trimming pared 3 bases from V and 0 bases from J, leaving 19 bases between.